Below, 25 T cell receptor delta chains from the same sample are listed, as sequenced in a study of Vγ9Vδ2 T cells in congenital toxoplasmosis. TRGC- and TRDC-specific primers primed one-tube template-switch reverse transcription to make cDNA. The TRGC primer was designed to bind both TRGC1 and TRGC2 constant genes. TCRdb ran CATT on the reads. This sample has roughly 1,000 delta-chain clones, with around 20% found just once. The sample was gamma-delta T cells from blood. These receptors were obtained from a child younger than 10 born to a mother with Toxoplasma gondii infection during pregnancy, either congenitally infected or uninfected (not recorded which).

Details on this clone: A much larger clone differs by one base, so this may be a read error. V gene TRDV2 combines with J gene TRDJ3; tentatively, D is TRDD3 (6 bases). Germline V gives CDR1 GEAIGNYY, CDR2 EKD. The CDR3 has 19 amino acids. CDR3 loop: CACNTGWGKSSWDTRQMFF. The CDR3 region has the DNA TGTGCCTGTAACACCGGCTGGGGCAAAAGCTCCTGGGACACCCGACAGATGTTTTTC.

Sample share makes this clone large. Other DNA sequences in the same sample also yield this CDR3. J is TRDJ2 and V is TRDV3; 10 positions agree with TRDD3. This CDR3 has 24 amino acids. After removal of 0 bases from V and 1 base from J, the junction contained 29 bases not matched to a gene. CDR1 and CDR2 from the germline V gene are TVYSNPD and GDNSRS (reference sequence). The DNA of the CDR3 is TGTGCCTTTAGGCCTTCGTATGCTTGGGGTGATTGGGGGATACAAGACCTTTTGACAGCACAACTCTTCTTT. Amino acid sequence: CAFRPSYAWGDWGIQDLLTAQLFF. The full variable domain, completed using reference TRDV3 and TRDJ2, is CDKVTQSSPDQTVASGSEVVLLCTYDTVYSNPDLFWYRIRPDYSFQFVFYGDNSRSEGADFTQGRFSVKHILTQKAFHLVISPVRTEDSATYYCAFRPSYAWGDWGIQDLLTAQLFFGKGTQLIVEP.

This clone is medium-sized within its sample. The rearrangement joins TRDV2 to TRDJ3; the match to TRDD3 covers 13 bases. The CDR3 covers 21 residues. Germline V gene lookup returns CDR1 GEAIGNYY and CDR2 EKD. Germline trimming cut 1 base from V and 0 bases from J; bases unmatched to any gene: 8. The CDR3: CACDTLLGDTRFSWDTRQMFF. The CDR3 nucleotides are TGTGCCTGTGACACGTTACTGGGGGATACGCGGTTCTCCTGGGACACCCGACAGATGTTTTTC.

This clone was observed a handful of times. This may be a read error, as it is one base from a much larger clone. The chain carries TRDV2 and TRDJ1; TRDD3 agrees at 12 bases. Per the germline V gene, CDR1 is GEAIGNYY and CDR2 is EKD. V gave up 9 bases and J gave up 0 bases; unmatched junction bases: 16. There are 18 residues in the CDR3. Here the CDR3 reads CASGSNTGGYLYTDKLIF. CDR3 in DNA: TGTGCCAGTGGCTCGAATACTGGGGGATACTTGTACACCGATAAACTCATCTTT.

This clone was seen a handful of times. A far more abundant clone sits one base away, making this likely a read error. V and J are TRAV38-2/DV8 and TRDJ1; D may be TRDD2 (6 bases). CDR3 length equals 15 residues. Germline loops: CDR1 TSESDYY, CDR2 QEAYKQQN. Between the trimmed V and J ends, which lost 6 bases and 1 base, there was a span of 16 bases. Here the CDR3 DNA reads TGTGCTTATACTCTTCCTCAGGAGTCCACCGATAAACTCATCTTT. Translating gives CAYTLPQESTDKLIF.

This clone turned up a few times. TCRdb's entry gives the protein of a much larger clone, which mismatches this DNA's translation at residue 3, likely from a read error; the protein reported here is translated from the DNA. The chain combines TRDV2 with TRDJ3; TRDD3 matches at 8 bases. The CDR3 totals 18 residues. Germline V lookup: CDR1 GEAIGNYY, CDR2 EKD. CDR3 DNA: TGTGCCAGTGATTTTACTGGGGGTCGCTCCTGGGACACCCGACAGATGTTTTTC. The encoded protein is CASDFTGGRSWDTRQMFF.

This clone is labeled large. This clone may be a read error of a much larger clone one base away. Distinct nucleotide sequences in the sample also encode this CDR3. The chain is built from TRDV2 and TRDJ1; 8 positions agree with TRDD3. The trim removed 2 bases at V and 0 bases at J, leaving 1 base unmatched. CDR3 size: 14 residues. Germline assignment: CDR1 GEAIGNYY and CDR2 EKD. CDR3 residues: CACDKLGDTDKLIF. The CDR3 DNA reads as TGTGCCTGTGACAAACTGGGGGACACCGATAAACTCATCTTT.

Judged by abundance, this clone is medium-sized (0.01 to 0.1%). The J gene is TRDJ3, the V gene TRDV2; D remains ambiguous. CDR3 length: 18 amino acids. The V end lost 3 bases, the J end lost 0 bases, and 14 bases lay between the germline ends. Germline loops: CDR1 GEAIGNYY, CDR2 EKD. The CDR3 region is CACDPIITLSWDTRQMFF. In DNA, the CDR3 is TGTGCCTGTGACCCGATTATAACCCTCTCCTGGGACACCCGACAGATGTTTTTC.

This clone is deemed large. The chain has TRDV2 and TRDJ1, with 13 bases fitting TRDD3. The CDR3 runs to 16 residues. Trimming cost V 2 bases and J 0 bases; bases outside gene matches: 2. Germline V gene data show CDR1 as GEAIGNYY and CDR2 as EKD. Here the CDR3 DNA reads TGTGCCTGTGACATACTGGGGGATACGCACACCGATAAACTCATCTTT. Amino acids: CACDILGDTHTDKLIF.

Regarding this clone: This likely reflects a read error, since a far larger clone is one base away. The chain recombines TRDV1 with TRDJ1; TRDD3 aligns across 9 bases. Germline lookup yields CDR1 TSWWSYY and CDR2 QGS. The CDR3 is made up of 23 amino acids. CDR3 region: CAVGLYHPPPFLLGDGYTDKLIF. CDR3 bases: TGTGCTGTTGGGTTATACCACCCCCCTCCTTTTCTTCTGGGGGATGGGTACACCGATAAACTCATCTTT.

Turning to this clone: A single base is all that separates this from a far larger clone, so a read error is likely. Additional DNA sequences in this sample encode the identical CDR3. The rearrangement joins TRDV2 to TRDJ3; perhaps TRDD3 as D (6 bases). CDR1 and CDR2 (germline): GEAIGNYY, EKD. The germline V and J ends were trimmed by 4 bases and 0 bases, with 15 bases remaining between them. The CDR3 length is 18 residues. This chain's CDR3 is CACETGGPYSWDTRQMFF. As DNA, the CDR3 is TGTGCCTGTGAGACCGGGGGACCGTACTCCTGGGACACCCGACAGATGTTTTTC.

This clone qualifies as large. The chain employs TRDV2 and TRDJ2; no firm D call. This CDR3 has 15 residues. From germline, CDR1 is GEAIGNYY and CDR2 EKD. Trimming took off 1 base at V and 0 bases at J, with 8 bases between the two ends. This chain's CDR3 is CACDTVGALTAQLFF. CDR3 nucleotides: TGTGCCTGTGACACAGTGGGAGCTTTGACAGCACAACTCTTCTTT.

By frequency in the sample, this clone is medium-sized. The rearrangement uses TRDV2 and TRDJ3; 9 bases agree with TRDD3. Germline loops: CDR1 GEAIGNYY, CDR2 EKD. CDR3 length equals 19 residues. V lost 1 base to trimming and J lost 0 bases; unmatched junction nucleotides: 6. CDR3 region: CACDTWGDTRSWDTRQMFF. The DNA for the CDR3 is TGTGCCTGTGACACATGGGGGGATACTCGCTCCTGGGACACCCGACAGATGTTTTTC.

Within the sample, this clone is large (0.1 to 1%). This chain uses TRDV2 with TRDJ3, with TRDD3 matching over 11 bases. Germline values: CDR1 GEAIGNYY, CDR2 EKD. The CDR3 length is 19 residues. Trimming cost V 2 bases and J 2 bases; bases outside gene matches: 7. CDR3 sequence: CACDKVLGDRTWDTRQMFF. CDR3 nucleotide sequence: TGTGCCTGTGACAAAGTACTGGGGGATAGGACCTGGGACACCCGACAGATGTTTTTC.

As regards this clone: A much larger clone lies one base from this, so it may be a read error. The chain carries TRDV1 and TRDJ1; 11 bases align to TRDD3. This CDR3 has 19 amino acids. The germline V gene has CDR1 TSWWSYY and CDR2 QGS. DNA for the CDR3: TGTGCTCTTAGGGAACTTTTCCGTTACTGGGGGATAGGGGGAGGTAAACTCATCTTT. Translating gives CALRELFRYWGIGGGKLIF.

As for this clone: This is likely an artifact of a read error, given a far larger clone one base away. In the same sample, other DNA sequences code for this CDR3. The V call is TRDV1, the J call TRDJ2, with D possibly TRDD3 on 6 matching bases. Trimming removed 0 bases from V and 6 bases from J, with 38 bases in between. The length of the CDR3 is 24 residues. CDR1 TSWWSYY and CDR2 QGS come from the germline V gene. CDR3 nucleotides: TGTGCTCTTGGGGAACTAGATATGCGTTTGGAGCTCGTACTGGGAGATACGCGGGCAGCACAACTCTTCTTT. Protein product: CALGELDMRLELVLGDTRAAQLFF.

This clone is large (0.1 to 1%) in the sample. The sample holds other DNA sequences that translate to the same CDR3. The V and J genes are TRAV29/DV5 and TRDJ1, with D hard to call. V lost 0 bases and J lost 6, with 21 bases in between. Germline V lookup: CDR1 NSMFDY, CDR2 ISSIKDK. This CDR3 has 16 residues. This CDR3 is CAASASKGAAGYKLIF. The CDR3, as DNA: TGTGCAGCAAGCGCGTCAAAAGGAGCCGCCGGTTATAAACTCATCTTT.

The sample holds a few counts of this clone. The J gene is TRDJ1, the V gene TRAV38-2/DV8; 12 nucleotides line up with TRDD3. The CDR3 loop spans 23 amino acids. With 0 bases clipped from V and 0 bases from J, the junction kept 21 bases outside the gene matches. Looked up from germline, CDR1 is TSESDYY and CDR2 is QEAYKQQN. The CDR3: CAYRSAGSLPLAWGIRYTDKLIF. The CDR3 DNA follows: TGTGCTTATAGGAGCGCGGGGAGCCTTCCACTCGCCTGGGGGATACGGTACACCGATAAACTCATCTTT.

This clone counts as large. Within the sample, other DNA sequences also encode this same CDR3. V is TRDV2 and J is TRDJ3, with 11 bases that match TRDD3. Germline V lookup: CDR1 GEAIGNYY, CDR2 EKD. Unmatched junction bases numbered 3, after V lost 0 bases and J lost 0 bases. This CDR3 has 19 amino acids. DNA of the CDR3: TGTGCCTGTGACACCGTACTGGGGGATAGCTCCTGGGACACCCGACAGATGTTTTTC. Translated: CACDTVLGDSSWDTRQMFF.

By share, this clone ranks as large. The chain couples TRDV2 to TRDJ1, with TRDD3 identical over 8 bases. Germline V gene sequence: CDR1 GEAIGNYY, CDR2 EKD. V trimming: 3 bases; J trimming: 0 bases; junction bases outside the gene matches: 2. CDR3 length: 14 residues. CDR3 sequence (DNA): TGTGCCTGTGACCTACTGGGGGACACCGATAAACTCATCTTT. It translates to CACDLLGDTDKLIF.

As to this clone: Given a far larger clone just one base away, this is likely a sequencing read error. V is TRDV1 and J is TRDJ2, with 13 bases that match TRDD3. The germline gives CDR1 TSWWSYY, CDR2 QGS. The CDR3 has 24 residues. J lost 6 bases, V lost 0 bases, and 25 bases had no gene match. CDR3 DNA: TGTGCTCTTGGGGAACTAGATATGCGTTTGGAGCTCGTACTGGGGGATACGTGGGCAGCACAACTCTTCTTT. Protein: CALGELDMRLELVLGDTWAAQLFF.

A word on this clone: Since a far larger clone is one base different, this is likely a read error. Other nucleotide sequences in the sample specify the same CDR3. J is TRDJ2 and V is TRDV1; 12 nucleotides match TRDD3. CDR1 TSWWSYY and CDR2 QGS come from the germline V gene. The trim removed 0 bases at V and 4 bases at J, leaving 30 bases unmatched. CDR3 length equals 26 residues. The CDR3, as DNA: TGTGCTCTTGGGGAACTATTAGCCCCCCCGACAATCTATGCATACTGGGGGATACATACGACAGCACAACTCTTCTTT. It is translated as CALGELLAPPTIYAYWGIHTTAQLFF.

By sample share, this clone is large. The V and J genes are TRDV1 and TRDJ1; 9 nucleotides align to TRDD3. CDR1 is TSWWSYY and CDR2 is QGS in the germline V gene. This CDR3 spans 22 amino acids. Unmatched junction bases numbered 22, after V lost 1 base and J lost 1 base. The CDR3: CALGEPAFLILGDLLSTDKLIF. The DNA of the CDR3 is TGTGCTCTTGGGGAACCGGCCTTCCTGATACTGGGGGACCTTCTCTCCACCGATAAACTCATCTTT.

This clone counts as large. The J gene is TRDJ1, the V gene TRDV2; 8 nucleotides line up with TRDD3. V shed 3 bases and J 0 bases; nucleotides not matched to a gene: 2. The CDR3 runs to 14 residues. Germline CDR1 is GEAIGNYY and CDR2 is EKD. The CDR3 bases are TGTGCCTGTGACGTCTGGGGGAACACCGATAAACTCATCTTT. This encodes CACDVWGNTDKLIF.

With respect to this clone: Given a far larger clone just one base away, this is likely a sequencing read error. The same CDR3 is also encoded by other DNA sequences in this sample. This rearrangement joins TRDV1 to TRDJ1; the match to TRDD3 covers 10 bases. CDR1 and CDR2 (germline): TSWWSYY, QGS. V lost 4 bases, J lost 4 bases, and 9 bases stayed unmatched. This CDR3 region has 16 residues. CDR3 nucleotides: TGTGCTCTTGGGGGGGTGGGGGATACTCCCCACGATAAACTCATCTTT. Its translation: CALGGVGDTPHDKLIF.